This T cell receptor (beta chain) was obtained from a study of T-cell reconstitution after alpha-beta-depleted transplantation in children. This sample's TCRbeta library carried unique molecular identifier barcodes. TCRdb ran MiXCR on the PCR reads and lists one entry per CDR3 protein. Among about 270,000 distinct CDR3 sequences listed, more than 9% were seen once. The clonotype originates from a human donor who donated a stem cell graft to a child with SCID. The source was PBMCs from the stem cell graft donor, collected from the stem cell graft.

The CDR3 region has the DNA TGTGCCAGCAGCTCACCCCGGGACGGCGCGAACACCGGGGAGCTGTTTTTT. The encoded protein is CASSSPRDGANTGELFF. This chain joins TRBV7-6 and TRBJ2-2; D may be TRBD1 or TRBD2 (5 bases each). Trimming pared 4 bases from V and 0 bases from J, leaving 15 bases between. CDR1 and CDR2 (germline): SGHVS, FNYEAQ. The CDR3 extends over 17 amino acids. The variable domain in full, with the rest retrieved from reference TRBV7-6 and TRBJ2-2, is GAGVSQSPRYKVTKRGQDVALRCDPISGHVSLYWYRQALGQGPEFLTYFNYEAQQDKSGLPNDRFSAERPEGSISTLTIQRTEQRDSAMYRCASSSPRDGANTGELFFGEGSRLTVL.